The 2 T cell receptor beta chains given below trace back to one sample, sequenced in a study of siplizumab effects on memory and regulatory T cells. Sequenced by immunoSEQ multiplex PCR; TCRdb stores in-frame clones only, minus some. The sample carries approximately 100,000 clones, roughly 94% recorded once. The sample comprised non-Treg CD4+ T cells sorted from blood. These receptors came from a human donor in good health.

The J gene is TRBJ2-7, the V gene TRBV6-6; no firm D call. V lost 2 bases and J lost 9, with 20 bases in between. The CDR3 is made up of 15 amino acids. Per the germline V gene, CDR1 is MNHNY and CDR2 is SVGAGI (reference sequence). CDR3 sequence: CASSYGTPGQVGQYF. As DNA, the CDR3 is TGTGCCAGCAGTTACGGTACTCCCGGGCAGGTGGGGCAGTACTTC.

The chain uses TRBV7-2 and TRBJ1-4; tentatively, D is TRBD1 (6 bases). With 5 bases removed from V and 13 bases from J, the gap between germline ends came to 11 bases. The germline gives CDR1 SGHTA, CDR2 FQGNSA. The CDR3 runs 11 residues. CDR3 residues: CASSPGARLFF. The DNA for the CDR3 is TGTGCCAGCAGCCCGGGGGCCCGACTGTTTTTT.